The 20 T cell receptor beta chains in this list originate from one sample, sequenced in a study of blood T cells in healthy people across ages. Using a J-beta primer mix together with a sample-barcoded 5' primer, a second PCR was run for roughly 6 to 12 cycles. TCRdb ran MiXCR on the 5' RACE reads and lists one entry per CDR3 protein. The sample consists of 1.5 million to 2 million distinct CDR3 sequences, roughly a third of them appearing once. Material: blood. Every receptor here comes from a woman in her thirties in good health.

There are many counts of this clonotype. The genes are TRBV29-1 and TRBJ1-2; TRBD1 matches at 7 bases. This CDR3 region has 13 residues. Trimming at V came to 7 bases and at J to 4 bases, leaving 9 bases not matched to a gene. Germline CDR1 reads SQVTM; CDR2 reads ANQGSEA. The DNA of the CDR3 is TGCAGCGCCGGGGACAGCCCTGGCTATGGCTACACCTTC. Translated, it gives CSAGDSPGYGYTF.

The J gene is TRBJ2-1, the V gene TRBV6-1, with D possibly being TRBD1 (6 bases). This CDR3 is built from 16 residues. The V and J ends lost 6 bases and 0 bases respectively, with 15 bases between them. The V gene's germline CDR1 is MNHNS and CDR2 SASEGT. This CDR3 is CASSAGQTSSYNEQFF. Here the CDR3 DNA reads TGTGCCAGCAGCGCTGGACAGACCAGCTCCTACAATGAGCAGTTCTTC.

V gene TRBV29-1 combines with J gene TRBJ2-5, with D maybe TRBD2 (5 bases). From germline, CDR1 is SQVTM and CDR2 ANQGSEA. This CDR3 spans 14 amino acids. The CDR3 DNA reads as TGCAGTGTCCTCGGCGAGGGTTCCTTCGAGACCCAGTACTTC. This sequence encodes CSVLGEGSFETQYF.

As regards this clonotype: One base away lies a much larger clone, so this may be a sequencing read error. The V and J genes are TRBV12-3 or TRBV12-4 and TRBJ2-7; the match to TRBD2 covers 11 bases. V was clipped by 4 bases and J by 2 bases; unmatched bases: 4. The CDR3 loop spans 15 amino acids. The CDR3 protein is CASSYGTSGAYEQYF. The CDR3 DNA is TGTGCCAGCAGTTATGGGACTAGCGGCGCCTACGAGCAGTACTTC.

Here the CDR3 reads CAADGTREWVDEQFF. The CDR3, as DNA: TGTGCCGCTGATGGAACGCGGGAGTGGGTGGATGAGCAGTTCTTC. The chain links TRBV28 to TRBJ2-1; 7 bases map to TRBD2. Germline V CDR1 and CDR2: MDHEN, SYDVKM. CDR3 size: 15 residues. V dropped 11 bases and J dropped 8; count of bases not matched to a gene: 18.

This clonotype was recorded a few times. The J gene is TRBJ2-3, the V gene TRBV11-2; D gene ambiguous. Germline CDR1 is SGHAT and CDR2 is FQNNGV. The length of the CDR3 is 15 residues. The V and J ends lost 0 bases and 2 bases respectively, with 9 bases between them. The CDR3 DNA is TGTGCCAGCAGCTTAGAGTGGGCGGCCACAGATACGCAGTATTTT. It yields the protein CASSLEWAATDTQYF.

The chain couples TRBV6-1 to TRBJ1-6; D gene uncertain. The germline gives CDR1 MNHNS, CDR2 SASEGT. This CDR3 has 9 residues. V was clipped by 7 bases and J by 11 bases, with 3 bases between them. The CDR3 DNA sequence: TGTGCCAGCAATCCACCCCTCCACTTT. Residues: CASNPPLHF.

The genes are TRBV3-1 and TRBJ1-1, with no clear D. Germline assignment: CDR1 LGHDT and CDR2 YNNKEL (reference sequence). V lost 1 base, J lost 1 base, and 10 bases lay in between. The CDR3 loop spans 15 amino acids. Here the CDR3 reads CASSQGEVRNTEAFF. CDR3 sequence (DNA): TGTGCCAGCAGCCAAGGGGAGGTGAGGAACACTGAAGCTTTCTTT.

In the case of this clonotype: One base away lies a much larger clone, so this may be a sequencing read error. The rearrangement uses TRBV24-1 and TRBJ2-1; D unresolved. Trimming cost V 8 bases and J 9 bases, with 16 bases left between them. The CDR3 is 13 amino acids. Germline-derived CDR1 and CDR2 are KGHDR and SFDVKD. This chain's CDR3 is CATKSWRSSEQFF. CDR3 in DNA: TGTGCCACCAAATCCTGGCGAAGCAGTGAGCAGTTCTTC.

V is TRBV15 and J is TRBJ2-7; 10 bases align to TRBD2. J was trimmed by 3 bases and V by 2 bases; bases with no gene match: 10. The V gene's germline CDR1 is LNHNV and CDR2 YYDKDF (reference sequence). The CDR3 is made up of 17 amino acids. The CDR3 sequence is CATSRTDSGRTSYEQYF. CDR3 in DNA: TGTGCCACCAGCAGAACCGATAGCGGGAGGACCAGCTACGAGCAGTACTTC. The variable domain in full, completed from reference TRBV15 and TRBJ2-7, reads DAMVIQNPRYQVTQFGKPVTLSCSQTLNHNVMYWYQQKSSQAPKLLFHYYDKDFNNEADTPDNFQSRRPNTSFCFLDIRSPGLGDTAMYLCATSRTDSGRTSYEQYFGPGTRLTVT.

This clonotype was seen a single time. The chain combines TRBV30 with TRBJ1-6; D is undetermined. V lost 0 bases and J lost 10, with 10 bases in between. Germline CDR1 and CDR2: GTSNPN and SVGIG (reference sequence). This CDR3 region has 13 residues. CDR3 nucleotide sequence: TGTGCCTGGAGTGTAGTAAGGACCTCACCCCTCCACTTT. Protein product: CAWSVVRTSPLHF.

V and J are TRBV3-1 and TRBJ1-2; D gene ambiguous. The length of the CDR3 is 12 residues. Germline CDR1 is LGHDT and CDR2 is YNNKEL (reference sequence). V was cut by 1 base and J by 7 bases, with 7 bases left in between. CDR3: CASSQGVTGYTF. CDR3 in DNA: TGTGCCAGCAGCCAAGGTGTGACTGGCTACACCTTC.

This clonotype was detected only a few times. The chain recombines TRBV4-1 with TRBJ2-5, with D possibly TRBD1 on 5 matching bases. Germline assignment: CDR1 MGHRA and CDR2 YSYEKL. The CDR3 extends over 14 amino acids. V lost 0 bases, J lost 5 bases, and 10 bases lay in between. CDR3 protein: CASSQDQGRETQYF. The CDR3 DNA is TGCGCCAGCAGCCAAGACCAGGGAAGGGAGACCCAGTACTTC.

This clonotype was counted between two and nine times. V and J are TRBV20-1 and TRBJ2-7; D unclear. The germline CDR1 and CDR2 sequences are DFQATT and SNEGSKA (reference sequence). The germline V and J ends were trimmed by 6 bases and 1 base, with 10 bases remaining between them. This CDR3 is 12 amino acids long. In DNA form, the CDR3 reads TGCAGTGCGAGCCAGCCTTCCTACGAGCAGTACTTC. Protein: CSASQPSYEQYF.

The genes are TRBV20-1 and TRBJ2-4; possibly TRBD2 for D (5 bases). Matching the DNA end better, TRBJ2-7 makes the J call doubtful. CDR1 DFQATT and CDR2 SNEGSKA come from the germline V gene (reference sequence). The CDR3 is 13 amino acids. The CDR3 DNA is TGCAGTGCTACCGTAGGGAGAGGGAACGAGCAGTACTTC. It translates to CSATVGRGNEQYF.

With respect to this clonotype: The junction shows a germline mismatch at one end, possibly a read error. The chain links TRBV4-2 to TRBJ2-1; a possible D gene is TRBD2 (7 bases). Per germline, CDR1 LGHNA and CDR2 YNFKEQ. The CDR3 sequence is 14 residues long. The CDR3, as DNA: TGTGCCAGCAACCAAGATGAAGGGGGGGCGGAGCAGTTCTTC. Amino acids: CASNQDEGGAEQFF.

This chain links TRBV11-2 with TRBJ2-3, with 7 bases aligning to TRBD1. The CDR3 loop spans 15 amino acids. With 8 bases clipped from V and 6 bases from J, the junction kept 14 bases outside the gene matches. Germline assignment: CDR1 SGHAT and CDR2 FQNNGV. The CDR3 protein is CASCSGQLLGDTQYF. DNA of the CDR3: TGTGCCAGCTGCTCGGGACAGCTCCTCGGGGATACGCAGTATTTT.

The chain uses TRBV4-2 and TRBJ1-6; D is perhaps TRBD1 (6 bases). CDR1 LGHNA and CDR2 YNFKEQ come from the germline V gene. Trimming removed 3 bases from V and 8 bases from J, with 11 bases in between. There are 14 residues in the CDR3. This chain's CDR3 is CASSHFRGDSPLHF. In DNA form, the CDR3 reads TGTGCCAGCAGCCATTTTAGGGGGGATTCACCCCTCCACTTT.

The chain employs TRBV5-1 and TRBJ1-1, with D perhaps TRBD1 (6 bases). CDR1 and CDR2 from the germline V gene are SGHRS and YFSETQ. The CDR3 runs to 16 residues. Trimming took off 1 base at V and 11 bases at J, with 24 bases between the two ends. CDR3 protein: CASSLLRGGTEDTAFF. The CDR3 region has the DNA TGCGCCAGCAGCTTGCTTCGAGGGGGTACGGAAGATACGGCTTTCTTT. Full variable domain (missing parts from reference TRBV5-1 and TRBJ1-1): KAGVTQTPRYLIKTRGQQVTLSCSPISGHRSVSWYQQTPGQGLQFLFEYFSETQRNKGNFPGRFSGRQFSNSRSEMNVSTLELGDSALYLCASSLLRGGTEDTAFFGQGTRLTVV.

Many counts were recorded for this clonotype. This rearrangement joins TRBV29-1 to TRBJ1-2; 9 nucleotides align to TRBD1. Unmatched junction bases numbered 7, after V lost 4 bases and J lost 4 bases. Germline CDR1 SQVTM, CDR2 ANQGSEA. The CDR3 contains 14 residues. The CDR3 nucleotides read TGCAGCGTTGTAGGGACAGGGTTTGGCTATGGCTACACCTTC. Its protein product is CSVVGTGFGYGYTF.